What follows are 22 T cell receptor beta chains derived from one specimen sequenced in a study of radiotherapy plus CTLA-4 blockade in lung cancer. TCRdb's copy holds only in-frame clones and misses some; the assay was immunoSEQ multiplex PCR. The sample shows about 68,000 clones, 79% of them seen only once. The sequencing here drew on peripheral blood, taken from a patient treated with radiotherapy plus ipilimumab. Every receptor here comes from a human donor with non-small cell lung cancer who had a complete response to radiotherapy plus ipilimumab.

The chain uses TRBV7-2 and TRBJ1-3, with 9 positions matching TRBD1. The CDR3 runs 17 residues. The V gene end was trimmed by 5 bases and the J gene end by 0 bases; junction bases not matched to a gene: 8. Germline V gene lookup returns CDR1 SGHTA and CDR2 FQGNSA. The CDR3 loop is CASSLSGTGSSGNTIYF. The CDR3 bases are TGTGCCAGCAGCCTATCCGGGACAGGGAGCTCTGGAAACACCATATATTTT.

In its sample, this clone was seen a few times. The genes are TRBV18 and TRBJ1-2, with D perhaps matching TRBD1 (5 bases). Germline values: CDR1 KGHSH, CDR2 LQKENI. This CDR3 contains 16 residues. V shed 2 bases and J shed 5 bases, with 18 bases lying between them. The CDR3 nucleotides are TGTGCCAGCTCACCAGGGGAGGCACAGGAATCTTATGGCTACACCTTC. Its protein is CASSPGEAQESYGYTF.

The chain couples TRBV9 to TRBJ2-7; D is uncertain. V gave up 0 bases and J gave up 4 bases, with 8 bases separating them. The CDR3 extends over 13 amino acids. Germline V lookup: CDR1 SGDLS, CDR2 YYNGEE. CDR3 loop: CASSVGVEYEQYF. Written as DNA, the CDR3 is TGTGCCAGCAGCGTAGGGGTGGAATACGAGCAGTACTTC. The full variable domain, completed using reference TRBV9 and TRBJ2-7, is DSGVTQTPKHLITATGQRVTLRCSPRSGDLSVYWYQQSLDQGLQFLIQYYNGEERAKGNILERFSAQQFPDLHSELNLSSLELGDSALYFCASSVGVEYEQYFGPGTRLTVT.

The genes are TRBV2 and TRBJ2-3; TRBD2 matches at 11 bases. Germline V CDR1 and CDR2: SNHLY, FYNNEI. Trimming removed 5 bases from V and 2 bases from J; junction bases left unmatched: 6. CDR3 size: 16 residues. The CDR3 spells CASSPQTSGDTDTQYF. CDR3 in DNA: TGTGCCAGCAGTCCTCAGACTAGCGGGGACACAGATACGCAGTATTTT.

This chain connects TRBV6-5 to TRBJ2-7; 10 bases are shared with TRBD1. The germline V gene has CDR1 MNHEY and CDR2 SVGAGI. V dropped 7 bases and J dropped 5; count of bases not matched to a gene: 11. This CDR3 has 15 residues. The chain's CDR3 is CASKHPRQGADEQYF. In DNA, the CDR3 is TGTGCCAGCAAACACCCGAGACAGGGGGCCGACGAGCAGTACTTC.

CDR3 coding DNA: TGCAGTGCTAGTGGGACGGGGGGCTACACCTTC. Translating it yields CSASGTGGYTF. V usage is TRBV20-1 and J usage is TRBJ1-2; weak D call: TRBD1 (5 bases). The ends were cut back, 3 bases at V and 8 bases at J, with 10 bases in the middle. This CDR3 has 11 amino acids. Germline V gives CDR1 DFQATT, CDR2 SNEGSKA (reference sequence).

This clone is medium-sized in the sample. V and J are TRBV4-3 and TRBJ1-2; D possibly corresponds to TRBD1 (6 bases). The CDR3 runs to 15 residues. The V end was cut by 4 bases, the J end by 0 bases, with 12 bases between. From germline, CDR1 is LGHNA and CDR2 YSLEER. Written as DNA, the CDR3 is TGCGCCAGCAGCCCATGGGACACAGCTAACTATGGCTACACCTTC. Its protein is CASSPWDTANYGYTF.

This chain uses TRBV18 with TRBJ1-2; unclear D gene. Germline V lookup: CDR1 KGHSH, CDR2 LQKENI. The ends were cut back, 3 bases at V and 1 base at J, with 15 bases in the middle. The CDR3 sequence is 16 residues long. This chain's CDR3 is CASSPKTDPINYGYTF. CDR3 in DNA: TGTGCCAGCTCACCCAAAACCGACCCCATTAACTATGGCTACACCTTC.

This rearrangement joins TRBV5-6 to TRBJ2-3, with 7 bases identical to TRBD2. Germline V gene sequence: CDR1 SGHDT, CDR2 YYEEEE. The CDR3 runs 16 residues. V trimming: 2 bases; J trimming: 3 bases; junction bases outside the gene matches: 9. CDR3 in amino acids: CASSFRAGVVTDTQYF. As DNA, the CDR3 is TGTGCCAGCAGCTTCCGGGCGGGAGTGGTGACAGATACGCAGTATTTT.

This clone appeared a single time. V gene TRBV6-6 combines with J gene TRBJ1-4; D remains unclear. Germline V gives CDR1 MNHNY, CDR2 SVGAGI (reference sequence). This CDR3 has 11 residues. V was cut by 8 bases and J by 5 bases, with 6 bases left in between. Here the CDR3 reads CASWENEKLFF. In DNA, the CDR3 is TGTGCCAGCTGGGAGAATGAAAAACTGTTTTTT.

CDR3 protein: CAWSTGGRGGGEKLFF. DNA of the CDR3: TGTGCCTGGAGTACAGGGGGCCGCGGGGGTGGTGAAAAACTGTTTTTT. The V call is TRBV30, the J call TRBJ1-4; TRBD1 aligns across 9 bases. The junction had 11 bases not matched to a gene; V was cut back by 2 bases and J by 7 bases. This CDR3 contains 16 residues. Germline V CDR1 and CDR2: GTSNPN, SVGIG (reference sequence). The full variable domain, completed using reference TRBV30 and TRBJ1-4, is SQTIHQWPATLVQPVGSPLSLECTVEGTSNPNLYWYRQAAGRGLQLLFYSVGIGQISSEVPQNLSASRPQDRQFILSSKKLLLSDSGFYLCAWSTGGRGGGEKLFFGSGTQLSVL.

The V and J genes are TRBV7-2 and TRBJ2-3; TRBD1 is a possible D gene (5 bases). The CDR3 runs to 15 residues. Germline CDR1 reads SGHTA; CDR2 reads FQGNSA. With 2 bases removed from V and 4 bases from J, the gap between germline ends came to 13 bases. CDR3 DNA: TGTGCCAGCAGCTTAACCCAGGGAAAGGCAGATACGCAGTATTTT. This gives the protein CASSLTQGKADTQYF.

This chain uses TRBV7-9 with TRBJ2-2, with no clear D. The CDR3 sequence is 12 residues long. Trimming removed 5 bases at V and 7 bases at J, with 8 bases between. Germline values: CDR1 SEHNR, CDR2 FQNEAQ (reference sequence). The CDR3 reads CASSLENGELFF. In DNA form, the CDR3 reads TGTGCCAGCAGCCTGGAGAACGGGGAGCTGTTTTTT.

A few counts support this clone. V and J are TRBV6-1 and TRBJ1-2; D gene ambiguous. Germline V gene data show CDR1 as MNHNS and CDR2 as SASEGT. V lost 7 bases to trimming and J lost 1 base, with 10 bases between them. This CDR3 spans 13 amino acids. The CDR3 bases are TGTGCCAGCACCCAAACATTTAACTATGGCTACACCTTC. This translates into CASTQTFNYGYTF.

V is TRBV11-3 and J is TRBJ1-1; D is uncertain. The germline gives CDR1 SGHNT, CDR2 YENEEA. Trimming took off 1 base at V and 0 bases at J, with 9 bases between the two ends. The CDR3 is 15 residues long. The CDR3 loop is CASSLAARMNTEAFF. The CDR3 DNA follows: TGTGCCAGCAGCTTAGCAGCAAGAATGAACACTGAAGCTTTCTTT.

The chain carries TRBV5-8 and TRBJ2-3, with D possibly being TRBD1 (6 bases). The CDR3 sequence is 15 residues long. Germline V gene sequence: CDR1 SGHTS, CDR2 YDEGEE. V dropped 0 bases and J dropped 4 bases, with 12 bases sitting between them. The CDR3 nucleotides read TGTGCCAGCAGCTTGGAGGCCAGGGGATCAGATACGCAGTATTTT. Its protein is CASSLEARGSDTQYF. The full variable domain, its missing parts supplied by reference TRBV5-8 and TRBJ2-3, is EAGVTQSPTHLIKTRGQQATLRCSPISGHTSVYWYQQALGLGLQFLLWYDEGEERNRGNFPPRFSGRQFPNYSSELNVNALELEDSALYLCASSLEARGSDTQYFGPGTRLTVL.

In DNA, the CDR3 is TGTGCCAGCAGCTTAGGCGGGGGAGCGAGCTATGGCTACACCTTC. It yields the protein CASSLGGGASYGYTF. This sequence joins TRBV7-6 and TRBJ1-2, with a weak D call TRBD1 (5 bases). V lost 1 base and J lost 4, with 13 bases in between. Germline CDR1 reads SGHVS; CDR2 reads FNYEAQ. This CDR3 contains 15 residues. The full variable domain, with the rest looked up from reference TRBV7-6 and TRBJ1-2, is GAGVSQSPRYKVTKRGQDVALRCDPISGHVSLYWYRQALGQGPEFLTYFNYEAQQDKSGLPNDRFSAERPEGSISTLTIQRTEQRDSAMYRCASSLGGGASYGYTFGSGTRLTVV.

V gene TRBV6-6 combines with J gene TRBJ1-5, with 7 bases lining up with TRBD1. This CDR3 contains 12 residues. The junction had 6 bases not matched to a gene; V was cut back by 10 bases and J by 6 bases. From germline, CDR1 is MNHNY and CDR2 SVGAGI (reference sequence). The CDR3: CATSGGSQPQHF. CDR3 nucleotides: TGTGCCACCTCAGGGGGTTCTCAGCCCCAGCATTTT.

The CDR3 spells CASSLFPRGRQETQYF. DNA of the CDR3: TGTGCCAGCAGCTTATTTCCGCGGGGGCGTCAAGAGACCCAGTACTTC. The gene calls are TRBV7-2 and TRBJ2-5, with D maybe TRBD2 (7 bases). The CDR3 consists of 16 residues. CDR1 SGHTA and CDR2 FQGNSA come from the germline V gene. The V end was cut by 2 bases, the J end by 2 bases, with 15 bases between.

J is TRBJ2-3 and V is TRBV7-9, with a tentative D call TRBD1 (6 bases). The CDR3 totals 14 residues. Trimming left V 5 bases short and J 1 base short, with 10 bases between. Germline V lookup: CDR1 SEHNR, CDR2 FQNEAQ (reference sequence). The CDR3 is CASSRQARTDTQYF. DNA of the CDR3: TGTGCCAGCAGCCGACAGGCTCGCACAGATACGCAGTATTTT.

This chain joins TRBV30 and TRBJ1-3; D is unresolved. Deletions cut 3 bases from V and 0 bases from J, with 9 bases between. This CDR3 comprises 14 residues. The germline V gene has CDR1 GTSNPN and CDR2 SVGIG (reference sequence). The CDR3 loop reads CAWRRRVSGNTIYF. CDR3 sequence (DNA): TGTGCCTGGAGAAGAAGGGTCTCTGGAAACACCATATATTTT.

The rearrangement uses TRBV11-3 and TRBJ1-4; 7 nucleotides match TRBD1. The length of the CDR3 is 16 residues. Germline V gene data show CDR1 as SGHNT and CDR2 as YENEEA. J was trimmed by 0 bases and V by 5 bases; bases with no gene match: 6. The CDR3 region is CASSPRGTATNEKLFF. The CDR3 DNA sequence: TGTGCCAGCAGCCCCAGGGGGACAGCAACTAATGAAAAACTGTTTTTT.